There are many counts of the clone carrying this T cell receptor (beta chain). TCRdb recomputed calls from the multiplex PCR reads with MiXCR, one row per CDR3 protein. The data hold 100,000 or so distinct CDR3 sequences, with over 20% observed a single time. These data come from a study of breast tumors, draining lymph nodes, adjacent tissues. The lymph nodes were axillary draining lymph nodes from breast cancer patients. This sequence was found in a female donor with breast cancer. Some clones in this sample may be carry-over from other donors' samples. Material for sequencing was axillary lymph node tissue.

CDR3 sequence reads: CASSARYGYTF. In DNA form, the CDR3 reads TGTGCCAGCAGTGCCCGTTATGGCTACACCTTC. The chain links TRBV6-1 to TRBJ1-2; D is unresolved. The germline gives CDR1 MNHNS, CDR2 SASEGT. This CDR3 spans 11 amino acids. Trimming cost V 4 bases and J 5 bases, with 5 bases left between them.